This T cell receptor (beta chain) was documented in a study of T cell responses to AZD1222 COVID-19 vaccine. Points from the study as a whole: The repertoires were collected only after the peak T cell response. It should be noted that donors were predominantly white British and more often female, and clonal diversity was possibly underestimated. Nearly half of the spike-specific TCRs reportedly recognize variant regions that carry no mutations.

Details on this clone: Its antigen is not known.

The CDR3 totals 15 residues. The ends were cut back, 5 bases at V and 2 bases at J, with 16 bases in the middle. Germline V gene sequence: CDR1 SNHLY, CDR2 FYNNEI. Sequenced by immunoSEQ multiplex PCR; TCRdb stores in-frame clones only, minus some. The repertoire consists of 120,000 or so clones, with 92% occurring once and the leading ten covering about 1.1%. The chain employs TRBV2 and TRBJ2-7; D may be TRBD1 (6 bases). The TCR originated in an adult in good health. Material: peripheral blood, obtained on day 0 of AZD1222 vaccination. CDR3 sequence reads: CASSPNRVQAYEQYF. The CDR3 DNA reads as TGTGCCAGCAGTCCCAACAGGGTACAAGCCTACGAGCAGTACTTC.